This TCR beta chain was identified during a study of shared clonotypes between healthy human individuals. From germline, CDR1 is SGHTA and CDR2 FQGTGA. The trim removed 5 bases at V and 5 bases at J, leaving 11 bases unmatched. The CDR3 has 15 residues. Naivety among CD8 cells was defined by CD45RO negativity and positive CCR7 selection, thereby excluding terminally differentiated effector memory CD45RA+ cells. TCRdb's copy holds only in-frame clones and misses some; the assay was immunoSEQ multiplex PCR. The sample includes about 870,000 clones, over 90% of them seen just once. The sequenced sample was naive CD8+ T cells sorted from blood. The origin of this receptor is a man aged 30-40 years in good health. The gene calls are TRBV7-3 and TRBJ2-5; 7 nucleotides align to TRBD1. The CDR3 nucleotides read TGTGCCAGCAGCATAAACGCAGGGGGACCGGAGACCCAGTACTTC. This sequence encodes CASSINAGGPETQYF.